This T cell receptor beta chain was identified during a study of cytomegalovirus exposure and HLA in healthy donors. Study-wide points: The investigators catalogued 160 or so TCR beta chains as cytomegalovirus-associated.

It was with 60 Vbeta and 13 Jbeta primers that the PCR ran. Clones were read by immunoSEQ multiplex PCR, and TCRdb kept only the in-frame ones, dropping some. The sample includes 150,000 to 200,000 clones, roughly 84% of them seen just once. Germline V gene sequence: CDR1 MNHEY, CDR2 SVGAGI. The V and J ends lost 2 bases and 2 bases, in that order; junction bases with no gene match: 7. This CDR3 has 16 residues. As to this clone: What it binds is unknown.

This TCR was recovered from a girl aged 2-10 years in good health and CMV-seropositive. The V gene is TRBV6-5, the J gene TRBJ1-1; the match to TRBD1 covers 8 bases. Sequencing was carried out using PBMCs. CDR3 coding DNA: TGTGCCAGCAGTTACGGTAGCAGGGGGCGCAACACTGAAGCTTTCTTT. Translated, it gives CASSYGSRGRNTEAFF.